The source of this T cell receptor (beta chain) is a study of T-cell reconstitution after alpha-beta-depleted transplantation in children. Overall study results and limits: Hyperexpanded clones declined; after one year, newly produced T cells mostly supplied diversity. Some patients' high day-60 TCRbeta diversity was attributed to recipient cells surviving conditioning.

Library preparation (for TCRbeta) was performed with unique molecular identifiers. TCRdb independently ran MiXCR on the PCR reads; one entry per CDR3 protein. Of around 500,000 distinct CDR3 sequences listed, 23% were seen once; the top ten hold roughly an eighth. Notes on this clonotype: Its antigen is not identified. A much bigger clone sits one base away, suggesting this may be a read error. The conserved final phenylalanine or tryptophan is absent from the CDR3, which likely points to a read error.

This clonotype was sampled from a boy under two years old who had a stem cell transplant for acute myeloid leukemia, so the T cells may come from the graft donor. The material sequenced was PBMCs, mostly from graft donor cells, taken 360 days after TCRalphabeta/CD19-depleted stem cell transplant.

CDR3 amino acids: CASSTSRWTAFGGTQYI. The CDR3 DNA is TGTGCCAGCAGCACAAGCAGGTGGACGGCCTTTGGAGGCACCCAGTACATC. The chain has TRBV7-2 and TRBJ2-5; D is possibly TRBD2 (5 bases). The V end was cut by 5 bases, the J end by 8 bases, with 27 bases between. The CDR3 covers 17 residues. Germline V gene sequence: CDR1 SGHTA, CDR2 FQGNSA.